The rows below give T cell receptor beta chains drawn from one sample of a study of Graves' ophthalmopathy and Graves' hyperthyroidism. From the multiplex PCR reads, TCRdb called clonotypes with MiXCR, one entry per CDR3 protein. The sample carries about 480,000 distinct CDR3 sequences, 14% recorded once. Sequences were obtained from blood. These receptor sequences come from a woman in her twenties or thirties with Graves' ophthalmopathy. Both conserved end residues are part of each CDR3. D genes are given only for firm matches. Part of the rows lack a size; the others show once, few, many or a class for expanded clones.

D gene	V gene	clone size	J gene	CDR3 protein	CDR3 DNA
-	TRBV18	-	TRBJ1-6	CASSPTRIDHYNSPLHF	TGTGCCAGCTCACCGACACGGATCGATCACTATAATTCACCCCTCCACTTT
-	TRBV19	many	TRBJ1-2	CASSIDDRTANYGYTF	TGTGCCAGTAGTATTGACGACAGGACGGCTAACTATGGCTACACCTTC
-	TRBV6-5	many	TRBJ1-1	CASSYPASTEAFF	TGTGCCAGCAGTTACCCGGCCAGTACTGAAGCTTTCTTT
TRBD1	TRBV2	many	TRBJ2-2	CASSGDRGLTGELFF	TGTGCCAGCAGTGGAGACAGGGGGCTCACCGGGGAGCTGTTTTTT
-	TRBV7-2	-	TRBJ2-5	CASSLATQETQYF	TGTGCCAGCAGCTTGGCAACCCAAGAGACCCAGTACTTC
TRBD1	TRBV12-3/TRBV12-4	-	TRBJ2-7	CASSLVGQGNAYEQYF	TGTGCCAGCAGTTTAGTGGGACAGGGGAATGCCTACGAGCAGTACTTC
-	TRBV6-1	many	TRBJ2-5	CASSEAGDGETQYF	TGTGCCAGCAGTGAAGCTGGCGACGGGGAGACCCAGTACTTC
-	TRBV30	many	TRBJ1-1	CAWRGGQQKSEAFF	TGTGCCTGGAGGGGGGGACAACAGAAGTCTGAAGCTTTCTTT
TRBD2	TRBV5-8	few	TRBJ2-7	CASSSPSGRSPYEQYF	TGTGCCAGCAGCTCTCCTAGCGGGAGATCCCCCTACGAGCAGTACTTC
-	TRBV11-3	many	TRBJ1-6	CASSPRRGTHALHF	TGTGCCAGCAGCCCCCGCCGGGGGACACACGCCCTCCACTTT
-	TRBV20-1	many	TRBJ1-5	CSASRVNQPQHF	TGCAGTGCTAGTAGGGTCAATCAGCCCCAGCATTTT
-	TRBV6-1	-	TRBJ2-7	CASSEGAGYPYEQYF	TGTGCCAGCAGTGAAGGGGCGGGTTACCCCTACGAGCAGTACTTC
TRBD2	TRBV7-6	once	TRBJ2-7	CDSSLGAGSGTARAYEQYF	TGTGACAGCAGCTTAGGTGCAGGTAGCGGGACCGCCAGGGCCTACGAGCAGTACTTC
-	TRBV30	-	TRBJ1-6	CATTKGGGSPLHF	TGTGCCACAACGAAGGGGGGGGGGTCACCCCTCCACTTT
-	TRBV5-1	-	TRBJ2-7	CASSLMAGAFYEQYF	TGCGCCAGCAGCTTGATGGCAGGGGCCTTCTACGAGCAGTACTTC
-	TRBV4-1	few	TRBJ1-3	CASSQPTSAGNTIYF	TGCGCCAGCAGCCAACCGACTTCCGCGGGAAACACCATATATTTT
-	TRBV24-1	many	TRBJ2-5	CATSDFWTSDGTQYF	TGTGCCACCAGTGATTTTTGGACGTCAGACGGTACCCAGTACTTC